This T cell receptor beta chain was found in a study of identical twins (dated by TCRdb to about 2016). With regard to the full study: The study deep-sequenced TCR alpha and beta repertoires from monozygotic twins, unrelated adults of various ages and cord blood to test whether fetal clonotypes persist. To rule out contamination, the twin experiments were replicated at different times with different library preparation protocols. Overall results and qualifications from the work: A weaker excess of twin sharing was found in beta out-of-frame sequences because the signal-to-noise ratio was lowered by fewer shared sequences. Conclusions relied on cross-sectional statistical analysis, since the same donors could not be followed over many years. Abundant cord blood beta clonotypes carried fewer insertions; young adult naive repertoires showed a weaker similar trend, while memory repertoires showed none. Out-of-frame TCR alpha sequences shared between twins showed an excess of low generation-probability sequences compared with coincidental sharing between unrelated individuals. Out-of-frame TCR alpha sharing in monozygotic twins was systematically underestimated by recombination models, whereas sharing between unrelated individuals was in agreement with the recombination models. Invariant T cells such as MAIT and iNKT could partly confound zero-insertion analyses, though diverse VJ usage argued against this for most clonotypes.

Of note for this clonotype: Its antigen is currently not known. Nothing much larger sits one base from this clone, and base qualities are not available.

Library preparation used 5' RACE. Data came from an Illumina HiSeq 2000. A universal primer binding site was introduced by template switching, and a unique molecular identifier was present in the final cDNA, enabling accurate counting of TCR cDNA molecules. Specific primers in the conserved constant-segment region were used to synthesize first-strand cDNA for TCR alpha and beta chains. To control for contamination, each cDNA library was double barcoded with a SMART-Mk sample barcode plus Illumina barcodes. TruSeq adapter sequences and Illumina sample barcodes were added in two successive PCR steps. TCR alpha and beta cDNA libraries were sequenced on the Illumina HiSeq platform with custom primers. The paper's processing steps were these. MiGEC processed the raw reads to extract unique molecular identifiers, while MiXCR was used to determine the CDR3 positions. For each individual, recombination models were inferred using an EM algorithm with the repgenHMM and IGoR tools. Shared clonotype analysis was performed with the tcR package in R, normalizing sharing by the product of cloneset sizes. Out-of-frame nonproductive sequences were analyzed to study raw recombination free of thymic and clonal selection effects. TCRdb reprocessed the public reads (quality trimming at Q25 with fastp, clone calling with MiXCR) and kept in-frame beta chains. Under each unique CDR3 protein, matching rows form one entry showing the most common genes and DNA. For this entry, the V and J calls and clone size follow TCRdb and not the study's own pipeline. This sample comprises about 200,000 distinct CDR3 sequences, around 6.5% of them detected only once. The ten largest clonotypes hold more than 12% of the sample.

Every donor in the study was a healthy Caucasian. Three pairs of female monozygotic twins, all aged about 18 to 29 years, were included in the twin cohort. CD4+ and CD8+ T cell populations were isolated with positive isolation kits from Invitrogen. V is shortened by 7 bases, J by 3 bases, and the region joining them spans 10 bases. Sequences SNHLY (CDR1) and FYNNEI (CDR2) are obtained from the germline V gene. From the cysteine through the phenylalanine, the CDR3 covers 12 amino acids. Only CDR3 DNA remains: 36 bases, in frame from the first base. The data also belong to a second study, concerning T cells expressing NK-cell markers. The other study reports the following: Three sorted T-cell subsets (CD3+CD56+NKG2C+, CD3+CD56+NKG2C- and CD3+CD56-NKG2C+) from about 8 donors had their TCR beta-chain repertoires profiled. Of the eight sequenced donors, seven were found to be HCMV-seropositive and one was found to be HCMV-seronegative. To restrict sorting to alphabetaTCR-expressing T cells, an anti-gammadeltaTCR antibody was added in several experiments. In roughly six donors, the dominant CD3+CD56+NKG2C+ clonotypes were among the top 10 CD8+ clonotypes and accounted for about 1.0-7.5% of CD8+ T cells. Those dominant clonotypes were again the most abundant among CD3+CD56-NKG2C+ cells in a few donors, at roughly 28.3-65%. It remained unclear whether the expanded NKG2C-expressing T cell clones were specific for HCMV antigens. The study sequenced eight donors, all healthy volunteers chosen at random: three men and five women. HCMV serostatus was determined by detecting HCMV-specific IgG in serum with a commercial ELISA kit. MIGEC handled demultiplexing of the reads and grouping by UMI, while MiTCR was used to assemble and quantify clonotypes. To remove erroneous sequences, TCR cDNA sequences were retained only when supported by two or more reads. The tcR package was used for downstream repertoire analysis, and clonotypes were matched across fractions by CDR3 nucleotide sequence plus V segment. VDJmatch was used to annotate antigen specificity against VDJdb, with one amino acid substitution in CDR3 permitted.

Sample: CD8+ T cells sorted from blood. The TCR was taken from a woman between 18 and 29 years old in good health. The chain is encoded by TRBV2 joined to TRBJ2-7; the D gene is perhaps TRBD2, from 6 matching bases. Read as DNA, the sequence is TGTGCCAGCACGGGCGGGGACTACGAGCAGTACTTC. Its protein reads: CASTGGDYEQYF.